The clone carrying this T cell receptor (beta chain) was counted ten times or more. Its antigen remains unidentified. The data stem from a study of CD8 T cells in ankylosing spondylitis. Making the TCR beta libraries involved quantitative 5'-RACE with molecular barcodes. TCRdb itself ran the 5' RACE reads through MiXCR, one entry per CDR3 protein. The table lists some 120,000 distinct CDR3 sequences, about 6.5% of them singletons. V lost 3 bases to trimming and J lost 9 bases; unmatched junction nucleotides: 18. CDR1 and CDR2 (germline): MDHEN, SYDVKM. This CDR3 is 18 amino acids long. Broader study findings: Blood of patients with ankylosing spondylitis appeared to be characterized by a TCR beta motif of roughly eight highly homologous variants. A subset of motif variants has previously been described in the synovial fluid and blood of reactive arthritis. From matched ankylosing spondylitis synovial fluid, disease-linked clones were reportedly recovered at significantly enriched levels.

The chain employs TRBV28 and TRBJ2-7, with TRBD1 matching 12 bases. The receptor was isolated from a male donor with ankylosing spondylitis or in good health (not recorded which). Sequencing was carried out using blood, either unsorted or a sorted T cell fraction (not recorded which). The CDR3 reads CASSFPRDRGRSGSLQYF. DNA for the CDR3: TGTGCCAGCAGTTTCCCCCGGGACAGGGGGCGTAGCGGGAGTCTGCAGTACTTC. Combining the CDR3 with reference TRBV28 and TRBJ2-7 gives the whole variable domain DVKVTQSSRYLVKRTGEKVFLECVQDMDHENMFWYRQDPGLGLRLIYFSYDVKMKEKGDIPEGYSVSREKKERFSLILESASTNQTSMYLCASSFPRDRGRSGSLQYFGPGTRLTVT.